This TCR beta chain was captured in a study of human thymus T cells. Study results and limitations: Thymic as well as blood repertoires seemed to favor certain V and J genes unevenly.

The protocol was immunoSEQ multiplex PCR, while the TCRdb copy is restricted to in-frame clones and leaves out a portion. The repertoire includes tens of thousands of clones, approximately 95% of them detected once, and around 5.4% sits in the top ten. As regards this clone: Its antigen is as yet unknown.

Infants served as donors; they were healthy and Finnish and were having corrective surgery for congenital heart defects. Genomic DNA was extracted from every available blood leukocyte. This TCR was sampled from a boy under two years old with a congenital heart defect but otherwise immunologically healthy. Source material: blood.

The CDR3 reads CASRAGGEDTQYF. In DNA, the CDR3 is TGCGCCAGCAGAGCGGGAGGGGAAGATACGCAGTATTTT. V gene TRBV5-1 combines with J gene TRBJ2-3; 10 positions agree with TRBD2. Germline V CDR1 and CDR2: SGHRS, YFSETQ. V shed 5 bases and J 5 bases; nucleotides not matched to a gene: 2. This CDR3 has 13 amino acids.